This TCR beta chain was observed in a study of CD8 T cells in Susac syndrome. Reverse transcription used roughly 0.45 to 1 ug RNA and random hexamers. TCRdb recomputed calls from the immunoSEQ multiplex PCR reads with MiXCR, one row per CDR3 protein. The table shows 70,000 or so distinct CDR3 sequences, with 85% to 95% occurring only once. Sequencing targeted TCR beta in T cells from blood (CD8+ and CD4+). The patients serving as multiple sclerosis controls were treatment-naive. They had stable or active relapsing-remitting disease and fulfilled revised McDonald criteria. Germline V lookup: CDR1 SGHDT, CDR2 YYEEEE. V lost 1 base and J 0 bases, leaving 8 bases between the germline ends. CDR3 size: 16 residues.

Sequenced material: CD8+ T cells from PBMCs. The TCR originated in a human donor with multiple sclerosis. This sequence joins TRBV5-6 and TRBJ2-6; D is unclear. CDR3 region: CASSLPTYSGANVLTF. The CDR3 region has the DNA TGTGCCAGCAGCTTGCCCACCTACTCTGGGGCCAACGTCCTGACTTTC.